The clone carrying this T cell receptor (delta chain) has a handful of counts. A clone one base away is much larger, so this may be a read error. The same CDR3 arises from other DNA sequences in this sample as well. TCRdb applied CATT to the reads for clone calling. The sample lists more than 6,500 delta-chain clones; less than 2% were seen once. The data originate from a study of gamma-delta chains in newborns, infants, children. Study-level information: Microbial exposure reportedly drives polyclonal innate γδ T cell expansion after birth.

This receptor was obtained from a child who was a newborn, infant or young child, either healthy, febrile or measles-vaccinated (not recorded which). Sequenced: blood.

CDR3 sequence reads: CALGGGLSFTDKLIF. The DNA for the CDR3 is TGTGCTCTTGGGGGCGGCCTTTCGTTCACCGATAAACTTATCTTT. The chain joins TRDV1 to TRDJ1; D remains unclear. Germline CDR1 TSWWSYY, CDR2 QGS. CDR3 length: 15 residues.